The 9 T cell receptor beta chains given below trace back to one sample, sequenced in a study of T cells in Graves' hyperthyroidism and ophthalmopathy. Researchers took RNA transcripts and amplified the TCR beta CDR3 regions from them. The HTBI primer set was used in a first-round RT-PCR of the TCR CDR3. TCRdb reanalysed the multiplex PCR reads using MiXCR and keeps one entry per CDR3 protein. The sample records about 400,000 distinct CDR3 sequences, 14% to 15% being singletons. The sample consisted of blood. Source of these receptors: a man in his late teens or twenties with Graves' ophthalmopathy.

The chain joins TRBV7-9 to TRBJ2-1; 11 positions match TRBD2. The germline CDR1 and CDR2 sequences are SEHNR and FQNEAQ (reference sequence). Unmatched junction bases numbered 10, after V lost 5 bases and J lost 7 bases. The CDR3 runs to 16 residues. The CDR3 bases are TGTGCCAGCAGCCAATCGACTAGCGGGGCGAGGAATGAGCAGTTCTTC. Its translation is CASSQSTSGARNEQFF.

The table lists this clonotype with a few counts. J is TRBJ2-1 and V is TRBV20-1; D is perhaps TRBD2 (6 bases). Germline assignment: CDR1 DFQATT and CDR2 SNEGSKA (reference sequence). The CDR3 is made up of 15 amino acids. V was clipped by 2 bases and J by 0 bases, with 11 bases between them. CDR3 DNA sequence: TGCAGTGCTAGACGTGCGGGGCGCTCCTACAATGAGCAGTTCTTC. Residues: CSARRAGRSYNEQFF.

This clonotype was recorded many times. The V and J genes are TRBV7-9 and TRBJ2-5, with 7 bases identical to TRBD2. CDR1 and CDR2 from the germline V gene are SEHNR and FQNEAQ (reference sequence). The CDR3 runs to 16 residues. V lost 4 bases and J lost 5; bases outside the gene matches: 13. This CDR3 reads CASSSHHREARETQYF. In nucleotides, the CDR3 is TGTGCCAGCAGCTCCCACCACCGGGAGGCACGGGAGACCCAGTACTTC.

This clonotype was detected many times. A junction end diverges from the germline sequence, so it may reflect a read error. CDR3 amino acids: CSARGALAAKNIQYF. The CDR3 region has the DNA TGCAGTGCCAGAGGGGCCTTAGCCGCCAAAAACATTCAGTACTTC. This sequence joins TRBV20-1 and TRBJ2-4; D is perhaps TRBD1 or TRBD2 (5 bases each). CDR1 is DFQATT and CDR2 is SNEGSKA in the germline V gene (reference sequence). CDR3 length: 15 amino acids.

This clonotype was recorded many times. V and J are TRBV7-2 and TRBJ2-1; possibly TRBD2 for D (5 bases). The CDR3 extends over 16 amino acids. The germline gives CDR1 SGHTA, CDR2 FQGNSA. V lost 7 bases and J 4 bases, leaving 20 bases between the germline ends. CDR3 in amino acids: CASTSAHLTSYNEQFF. CDR3 sequence (DNA): TGTGCCAGCACCTCGGCCCACCTTACTAGTTACAATGAGCAGTTCTTC.

CDR3 in DNA: TGTGCCAGCAACCGAAGGGAGCAAGGGCCCTACGAGCAGTACTTC. Amino acids: CASNRREQGPYEQYF. The chain is built from TRBV6-1 and TRBJ2-7, with a tentative D call TRBD2 (5 bases). The CDR3 is 15 residues long. Trimming cost V 7 bases and J 2 bases, with 18 bases left between them. Germline V CDR1 and CDR2: MNHNS, SASEGT.

This clonotype was observed at least ten times. V usage is TRBV3-1 and J usage is TRBJ1-1, with D perhaps matching TRBD1 (6 bases). The V end lost 2 bases, the J end lost 0 bases, and 13 bases lay between the germline ends. The CDR3 spans 16 residues. Germline V CDR1 and CDR2: LGHDT, YNNKEL (reference sequence). The CDR3 protein is CASSQMRGVMNTEAFF. The CDR3 DNA reads as TGTGCCAGCAGCCAAATGAGGGGGGTCATGAACACTGAAGCTTTCTTT.

This clonotype was counted between two and nine times. This chain links TRBV30 with TRBJ1-5, with 9 bases that match TRBD1. V was pared by 3 bases and J by 5 bases, with 5 bases of the junction left unmatched. In germline, CDR1 is GTSNPN, CDR2 SVGIG (reference sequence). The CDR3 length is 14 residues. The CDR3 coding sequence is TGTGCCTGGAGCGCGGGACAGGGTGATCAGCCCCAGCATTTT. Protein sequence: CAWSAGQGDQPQHF.

Comment on this clonotype: A read error may produce the germline difference seen at one junction end. J is TRBJ2-7 and V is TRBV7-9, with a possible D match to TRBD1 (5 bases). CDR3 length: 13 amino acids. The germline V gene encodes CDR1 SEHNR and CDR2 FQNEAQ (reference sequence). CDR3 nucleotides: TGTGCCAGCAGCTTAGGACAGACCTACGAGCGGTACTTC. It encodes CASSLGQTYERYF.